Below are 24 T cell receptor beta chains sequenced from a single sample in a study of post-analysis software for immune sequencing data. The study, taken as a whole, reports: TRBV5-6, TRBV5-1 and TRBV20-1 were among four or five TRBV segments more frequent in patients than controls.

Incorporated into the TCR beta cDNA libraries were unique molecular identifiers, which served to reduce PCR and sequencing biases. TCRdb processed the PCR reads anew with MiXCR; each CDR3 protein has one entry. The sample shows some 260,000 distinct CDR3 sequences, 30% to 45% of them seen only once. These receptors lack a known antigen. The specimen sequenced was blood. These receptor sequences come from a girl between 10 and 17 years old with multiple sclerosis.

This clonotype was counted between two and nine times. V gene TRBV18 combines with J gene TRBJ2-1, with D perhaps matching TRBD1 or TRBD2 (5 bases each). The CDR3 runs 16 residues. Germline CDR1 is KGHSH and CDR2 is LQKENI. The V end was cut by 6 bases, the J end by 3 bases, with 18 bases between. Written as DNA, the CDR3 is TGTGCCAGCTCTGAGCGGACGGGACCTCACTACAATGAGCAGTTCTTC. It is translated as CASSERTGPHYNEQFF.

This clonotype has a handful of counts. The chain recombines TRBV4-1 with TRBJ2-2; TRBD1 might be the D (6 bases). Per germline, CDR1 MGHRA and CDR2 YSYEKL. The CDR3 has 15 residues. Trimming stripped 4 bases from V and 4 bases from J, with 13 bases between. The CDR3 loop reads CASSLDGQITGELFF. The CDR3 DNA sequence: TGCGCCAGCAGCCTAGACGGACAGATCACCGGGGAGCTGTTTTTT.

A remark on this clonotype: The limits of the CDR3 on the DNA are not certain, so only TCRdb's listed CDR3 is given. The V call is TRBV19, the J call TRBJ1-1; the DNA was not used to check the table's D call, TRBD1. Germline V gives CDR1 LNHDA, CDR2 SQIVND (reference sequence). The CDR3 length equals 22 residues, ends included. CDR3 sequence: CASTSPGGSQPQHFGDGTEAFF.

The rearrangement joins TRBV20-1 to TRBJ1-4; D might be TRBD1 (5 bases). The V gene lost 3 bases and the J gene lost 4 bases, with 15 bases spanning the gap. Germline loops: CDR1 DFQATT, CDR2 SNEGSKA (reference sequence). CDR3 length equals 15 residues. CDR3 in amino acids: CSASAPWGNNEKLFF. Written as DNA, the CDR3 is TGCAGTGCTAGCGCCCCCTGGGGCAATAATGAAAAACTGTTTTTT.

With regard to this clonotype: With a much larger clone just one base away, this may be a read error. This chain joins TRBV6-1 and TRBJ1-4, with 7 bases matching TRBD1. Germline CDR1 reads MNHNS; CDR2 reads SASEGT. The CDR3 runs to 14 residues. CDR3 coding DNA: TGTACCAGCAGTCTGGACAGGCTGAATGAAAAACTGTTTTTT. Translating it yields CTSSLDRLNEKLFF.

CDR3 amino acids: CASSEKGGSGNQPQHF. The CDR3 nucleotides are TGTGCCAGCAGTGAAAAAGGAGGGAGCGGTAATCAGCCCCAGCATTTT. The chain carries TRBV6-4 and TRBJ1-5; D remains ambiguous. Per germline, CDR1 MRHNA and CDR2 SNTAGT. Between the trimmed V and J ends, which lost 3 bases and 4 bases, there was a span of 16 bases. This CDR3 has 16 amino acids.

Regarding this clonotype: A single base separates this from a much larger clone, so it may be a read error. The V and J genes are TRBV5-6 and TRBJ2-5; 11 bases match TRBD2. The V gene's germline CDR1 is SGHDT and CDR2 YYEEEE. Unmatched junction bases numbered 9, after V lost 0 bases and J lost 11 bases. The CDR3 runs 15 residues. The CDR3 region is CASSLELAGVDEQYF. The CDR3 DNA reads as TGTGCCAGCAGCTTGGAACTAGCGGGAGTGGATGAGCAGTACTTC.

This chain links TRBV29-1 with TRBJ1-1; 9 bases match TRBD1. J gave up 1 base and V 7 bases, and 10 bases lay outside the gene matches. The length of the CDR3 is 15 residues. CDR1 and CDR2 (germline): SQVTM, ANQGSEA. The CDR3 is CSERSETGGNTEAFF. The CDR3 nucleotides are TGCAGCGAAAGATCGGAGACAGGGGGGAACACTGAAGCTTTCTTT.

This clonotype was observed many times. The chain couples TRBV5-1 to TRBJ2-5, with D maybe TRBD2 (7 bases). The V and J ends lost 4 bases and 5 bases respectively, with 15 bases between them. This CDR3 is 14 amino acids long. CDR1 SGHRS and CDR2 YFSETQ come from the germline V gene. CDR3 amino acids: CASSDEQGGETQYF. The CDR3 DNA sequence: TGCGCCAGCAGCGATGAACAGGGAGGGGAGACCCAGTACTTC.

The chain employs TRBV4-1 and TRBJ2-1; TRBD2 matches 12 bases. Germline CDR1 and CDR2: MGHRA and YSYEKL. V lost 2 bases to trimming and J lost 1 base; unmatched junction nucleotides: 3. This CDR3 is built from 17 residues. CDR3 DNA: TGCGCCAGCAGCCAAAGGACTAGCGGGGCTTCCTACAATGAGCAGTTCTTC. Translating gives CASSQRTSGASYNEQFF.

This clonotype was seen a single time. A read error may produce the germline difference seen at one junction end. J is TRBJ2-7 and V is TRBV20-1; the D gene could be TRBD1 or TRBD2 (5 bases each). The CDR3 extends over 14 amino acids. Germline V gene data show CDR1 as DFQATT and CDR2 as SNEGSKA (reference sequence). The CDR3 region has the DNA TGCAGTGTTAGAGGGGAGACAGAATCCTACGAGCAGTACTTC. This sequence encodes CSVRGETESYEQYF.

This clonotype was counted once. The chain recombines TRBV7-2 with TRBJ1-5, with D possibly matching TRBD1 (6 bases). Germline V gives CDR1 SGHTA, CDR2 FQGNSA. This CDR3 contains 16 residues. V shed 1 base and J shed 7 bases, with 17 bases lying between them. The CDR3 region is CASSLDPLQGTQPQHF. The CDR3 DNA is TGTGCCAGCAGCTTAGACCCTCTTCAGGGGACGCAGCCCCAGCATTTT.

In this sample, this clonotype turned up a few times. Relative to the germline gene, one junction end is altered; a read error may explain this. This chain connects TRBV5-6 to TRBJ2-3, with TRBD1 matching over 8 bases. The CDR3 contains 13 residues. Per germline, CDR1 SGHDT and CDR2 YYEEEE. This CDR3 is CASSLGGTGTQYF. The CDR3 nucleotides are TGTGCCAGCAGCTTGGGTGGGACAGGTACGCAGTATTTT. Based on the CDR3 plus reference TRBV5-6 and TRBJ2-3, the full variable domain is DAGVTQSPTHLIKTRGQQVTLRCSPKSGHDTVSWYQQALGQGPQFIFQYYEEEERQRGNFPDRFSGHQFPNYSSELNVNALLLGDSALYLCASSLGGTGTQYFGPGTRLTVL.

This clonotype was seen repeatedly, ten times or more. The rearrangement links TRBV12-3 or TRBV12-4 to TRBJ1-1; 8 nucleotides align to TRBD1. The J segment lost 3 bases and the V segment lost 5 bases, leaving 5 bases of the junction unmatched. This CDR3 is built from 14 residues. CDR3 nucleotides: TGTGCCAGCAGTGATAACAGGGGGGACACTGAAGCTTTCTTT. Protein: CASSDNRGDTEAFF.

Only a few counts were recorded for this clonotype. At one of its ends the junction is not consistent with the germline gene, which may arise from a read error. The gene calls are TRBV29-1 and TRBJ2-1; D is ambiguous. Germline V CDR1 and CDR2: SQVTM, ANQGSEA. This CDR3 contains 14 residues. Here the CDR3 DNA reads TGCAGCGTGGAAGCGAGTAGCTCCTACAATGAGCAGTTCTTC. Translating gives CSVEASSSYNEQFF.

V gene TRBV20-1 combines with J gene TRBJ1-2; 7 positions match TRBD1. The V and J ends lost 6 bases and 4 bases, in that order; junction bases with no gene match: 11. Germline V CDR1 and CDR2: DFQATT, SNEGSKA (reference sequence). This CDR3 spans 14 amino acids. The CDR3 DNA is TGCAGTGCCAGGACGGGACAGACGACCTATGGCTACACCTTC. Amino acid sequence: CSARTGQTTYGYTF.

This clonotype appeared many times. The rearrangement links TRBV12-3 or TRBV12-4 to TRBJ2-5; D is perhaps TRBD1 or TRBD2 (5 bases each). The germline V and J ends were trimmed by 4 bases and 5 bases, with 14 bases remaining between them. This CDR3 has 14 residues. The CDR3 DNA reads TGTGCCAGCAGTTACCGACCGGGACGGGAGACCCAGTACTTC. Its translation is CASSYRPGRETQYF.

About this clonotype: A much larger clone differs by one base, so this may be a read error. This chain links TRBV5-1 with TRBJ2-4, with D possibly being TRBD1 (6 bases). Germline V gene data show CDR1 as SGHRS and CDR2 as YFSETQ. V lost 4 bases and J lost 0, with 17 bases in between. This CDR3 is 17 amino acids long. The CDR3 DNA is TGCGCCAGCAGCGCACGACAGGAGGCAAGAGCCAAAAACATTCAGTACTTC. Translation gives CASSARQEARAKNIQYF.

This clonotype has a count of ten or more. The chain links TRBV12-3 or TRBV12-4 to TRBJ2-4; a possible D gene is TRBD2 (5 bases). The CDR3 extends over 16 amino acids. Trimming stripped 6 bases from V and 0 bases from J, with 15 bases between. The CDR3 DNA is TGTGCCAGCAGCCCCCCAGCGGAACTAGCCAAAAACATTCAGTACTTC. Translation gives CASSPPAELAKNIQYF.

A single count supports this clonotype. The germline gene is not matched at one end of the junction; a read error may be the cause. This chain links TRBV4-1 with TRBJ2-6, with a possible D match to TRBD1 (5 bases). Germline CDR1 reads MGHRA; CDR2 reads YSYEKL. CDR3 length equals 17 residues. In nucleotides, the CDR3 is TGCGCCCGCAGCCAAGAAGGGGTGAACTCTGGGGCCAACGTCCTGACTTTC. This sequence encodes CARSQEGVNSGANVLTF.

This clonotype showed up many times. This rearrangement joins TRBV24-1 to TRBJ2-3, with D possibly matching TRBD1 (5 bases). Germline V gives CDR1 KGHDR, CDR2 SFDVKD. The CDR3 runs 12 residues. V shed 11 bases and J shed 8 bases, with 16 bases lying between them. The DNA for the CDR3 is TGTGCCAGCCAAAGGGGTGCGAGTACGCAGTATTTT. Translated, it gives CASQRGASTQYF.

There are many counts of this clonotype. The rearrangement uses TRBV7-9 and TRBJ1-2, with TRBD1 identical over 7 bases. V trimming: 4 bases; J trimming: 3 bases; junction bases outside the gene matches: 2. CDR3 length equals 13 residues. The germline gives CDR1 SEHNR, CDR2 FQNEAQ (reference sequence). The CDR3 reads CASSSGTDYGYTF. CDR3 nucleotides: TGTGCCAGCAGCTCCGGGACAGACTATGGCTACACCTTC.

This clonotype was seen ten or more times. The V gene is TRBV18, the J gene TRBJ2-7, with 7 bases identical to TRBD2. This CDR3 is built from 15 residues. Trimming cost V 3 bases and J 9 bases; bases outside gene matches: 14. Germline V gives CDR1 KGHSH, CDR2 LQKENI. CDR3 DNA: TGTGCCAGCTCACCGTCCGGGACTACATCTACGGTGCAGTACTTC. It codes for CASSPSGTTSTVQYF.

This clonotype was picked up many times. The V gene is TRBV7-8, the J gene TRBJ2-7, with TRBD2 matching over 8 bases. V shed 0 bases, J shed 3 bases, and the junction held 4 bases outside the gene matches. Germline CDR1 and CDR2: SGHVS and FQNEAQ. This CDR3 contains 15 residues. The CDR3 region has the DNA TGTGCCAGCAGCTTAGCACTAGCGGTGTTCTACGAGCAGTACTTC. This codes for CASSLALAVFYEQYF.